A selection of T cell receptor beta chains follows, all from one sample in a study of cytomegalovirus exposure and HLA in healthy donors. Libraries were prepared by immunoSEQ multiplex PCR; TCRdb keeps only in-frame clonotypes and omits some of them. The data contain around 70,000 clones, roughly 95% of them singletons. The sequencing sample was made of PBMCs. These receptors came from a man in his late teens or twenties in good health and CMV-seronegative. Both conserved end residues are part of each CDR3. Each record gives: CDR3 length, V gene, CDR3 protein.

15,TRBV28,CASIKPGMPREPQHF
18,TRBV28,CASSKTGPPPIFNQPQHF
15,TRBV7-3,CASTIAGGAGGELFF
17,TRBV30,CAWSYRGLSYSNQPQHF
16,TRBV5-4,CASSLYRTLVNYGYTF
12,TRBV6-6,CASSYLTGELFF
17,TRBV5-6,CASSFYSRPATNEKLFF
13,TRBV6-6,CASSSSQGEKLFF
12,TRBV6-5,CASSGLGQEAFF
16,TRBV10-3,CAISESETGANQPQHF
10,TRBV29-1,CSVADIEAFF
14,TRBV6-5,CASSYSVLEGFPYF